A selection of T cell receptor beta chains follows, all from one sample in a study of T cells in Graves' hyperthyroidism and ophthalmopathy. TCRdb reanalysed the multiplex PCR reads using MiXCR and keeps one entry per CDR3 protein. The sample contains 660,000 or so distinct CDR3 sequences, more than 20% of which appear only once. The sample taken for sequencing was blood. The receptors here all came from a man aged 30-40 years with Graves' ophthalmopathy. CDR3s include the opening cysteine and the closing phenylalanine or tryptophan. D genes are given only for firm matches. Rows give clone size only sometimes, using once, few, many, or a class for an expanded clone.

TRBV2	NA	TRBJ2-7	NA	TGTGCCAGCAGTGGGAGTCAGGGTGGCAACGAGCAGTACTTC	CASSGSQGGNEQYF
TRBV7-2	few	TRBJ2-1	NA	TGTGCCAGCAGCTTAGGGTCCACACCACCAAACAATGAGCAGTTCTTC	CASSLGSTPPNNEQFF
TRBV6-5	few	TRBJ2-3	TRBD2	TGTGCCAGCAGTTACGGACTAGCTACGGGCACAGATACGCAGTATTTT	CASSYGLATGTDTQYF
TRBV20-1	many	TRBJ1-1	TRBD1	TGCAGTGCGCCTCGCAGGGGGCGCGAAGCTTTCTTT	CSAPRRGREAFF
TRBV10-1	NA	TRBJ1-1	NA	TGCGCCAGCAGTCCAGGTTACGTTAACACTGAAGCTTTCTTT	CASSPGYVNTEAFF
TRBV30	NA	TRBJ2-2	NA	TGTGCCTGGAGACCTTTCTGGGACTTCACCGGGGAGCTGTTTTTT	CAWRPFWDFTGELFF
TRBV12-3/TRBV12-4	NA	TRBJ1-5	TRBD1	TGTGCCAGCAGTTTAGGCGACAGGGGGCTTTCTCAGCCCCAGCATTTT	CASSLGDRGLSQPQHF
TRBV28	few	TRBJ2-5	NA	TGTGCCACCTTACAGGGAAACCAAGAGACCCAGTACTTC	CATLQGNQETQYF
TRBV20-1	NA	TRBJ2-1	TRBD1	TGCAGTGCTAGTCCCGGGACAGGGATTGAGCAGTTCTTC	CSASPGTGIEQFF
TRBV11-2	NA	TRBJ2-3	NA	TGTGCCAGCAGCAGCCTGGCATTCGCAGATACGCAGTATTTT	CASSSLAFADTQYF
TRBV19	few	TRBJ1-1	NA	TGTGCCACCGGACCTTGGGGGGGGAACACTGAAGCTTTCTTT	CATGPWGGNTEAFF
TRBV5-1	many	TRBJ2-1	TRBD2	TGCGCCAGCAGCTTGGGAGCGGGAGGCCTCAATGAGCAGTTCTTC	CASSLGAGGLNEQFF
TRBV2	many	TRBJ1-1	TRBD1	TGTGCCAGCAGTGGACAGGGGGCGAGTGAAGCTTTCTTT	CASSGQGASEAFF
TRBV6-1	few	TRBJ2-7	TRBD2	TGTGCCAGCAGTGCCCCCTCCGGGAGGGGGTACGAGCAGTACTTC	CASSAPSGRGYEQYF
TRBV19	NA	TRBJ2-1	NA	TGTGCCAGTAGTATAAGCTCCTACAATGAGCAGTTCTTC	CASSISSYNEQFF
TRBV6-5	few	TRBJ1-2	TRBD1	TGTGCCAGCAGTTACGGGGGGGGACAGGTGGCCTACACCTTC	CASSYGGGQVAYTF
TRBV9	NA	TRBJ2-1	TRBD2	TGTGCCAGCAGCGTCGGCGGGAGTGATGAGCAGTTCTTC	CASSVGGSDEQFF
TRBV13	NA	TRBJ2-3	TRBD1	TGTGCCAGCAGCCAAAAGACAGGGATAACCACAGATACGCAGTATTTT	CASSQKTGITTDTQYF
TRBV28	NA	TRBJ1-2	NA	TGTGCCAGCAGTTTAATCGGGGGCCGTGATGGCTACACCTTC	CASSLIGGRDGYTF
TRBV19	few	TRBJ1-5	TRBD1	TGTGCCAGCCGTCCCGGACAGGAAAATCAGCCCCAGCATTTT	CASRPGQENQPQHF
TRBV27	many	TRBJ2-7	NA	TGTGCCAGCAGTTCCGGCTACGAGCAGTACTTC	CASSSGYEQYF
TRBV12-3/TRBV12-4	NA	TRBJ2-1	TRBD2	TGTGCCACCAGTGATCCGACTAGCGACAATGAGCAGTTCTTC	CATSDPTSDNEQFF
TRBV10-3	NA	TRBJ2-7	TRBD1	TGTGCCATCTCGACAGGGGTCGACGAGCAGTACTTC	CAISTGVDEQYF
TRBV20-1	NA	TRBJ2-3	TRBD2	TGCAGTGCTAGGTCCGCTACGGGACTAGTGGATACGCAGTATTTT	CSARSATGLVDTQYF
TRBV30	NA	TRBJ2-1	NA	TGTGCCTGGAGTGTAGGGGGGATAGACAATGAGCAGTTCTTC	CAWSVGGIDNEQFF
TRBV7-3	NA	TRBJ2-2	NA	TGTGCCAGCAGCAAATATCAGGGATCCGGGGAGCTGTTTTTT	CASSKYQGSGELFF
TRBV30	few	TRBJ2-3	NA	TGTGCCTGGGGACTTGGCTTGGCGGATACGCAGTATTTT	CAWGLGLADTQYF
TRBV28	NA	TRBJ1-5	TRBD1	TGTGCCAGCAGGTTGCCGACAGGGCATCAGCCCCAGCATTTT	CASRLPTGHQPQHF
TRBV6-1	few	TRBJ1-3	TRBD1	TGTGCCAGCAGAGACAGGGGTCGAGGAAACACCATATATTTT	CASRDRGRGNTIYF
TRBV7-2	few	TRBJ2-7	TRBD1	TGTGCCAGCAGCACACTCCGGGACAGACAGATGCCCCTGACCTACGAGCAGTACTTC	CASSTLRDRQMPLTYEQYF
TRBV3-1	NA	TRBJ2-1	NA	TGTGCCAGCAGCCAACCCGGGGTCTATAGTCAGCAGTTCTTC	CASSQPGVYSQQFF
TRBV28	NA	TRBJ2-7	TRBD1	TGTGCCAGCAGTTTGGGCAGGGGGCTGTACGAGCAGTACTTC	CASSLGRGLYEQYF
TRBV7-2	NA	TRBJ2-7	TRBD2	TGTGCCAGCAGCTTAGTGGCCAGCGGGGCCTCCGAGCAGTACTTC	CASSLVASGASEQYF
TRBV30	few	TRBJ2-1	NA	TGTGCCCTCCAGCCCCAGGGCTTACACAATGAGCAGTTCTTC	CALQPQGLHNEQFF
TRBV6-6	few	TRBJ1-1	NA	TGTGCCAGCAGTTACTCGACCTCCGGGCGCACTGAAGCTTTCTTT	CASSYSTSGRTEAFF
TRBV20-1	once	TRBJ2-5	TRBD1	TGCAGTGCTAGATCCGGGACAGGGGGTCCCGAGACCCAGTACTTC	CSARSGTGGPETQYF
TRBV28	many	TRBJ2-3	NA	TGTGCCAGCAGTCTTCCTTTTCAAGGGGCCACAGATACGCAGTATTTT	CASSLPFQGATDTQYF
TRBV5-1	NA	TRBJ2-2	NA	TGCGCCAGCAGCTTGGGGACTCTTGACACCGGGGAGCTGTTTTTT	CASSLGTLDTGELFF
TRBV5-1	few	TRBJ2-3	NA	TGCGCCAGCAGACCGGGACCGCAACCGATGGATACGCAGTATTTT	CASRPGPQPMDTQYF
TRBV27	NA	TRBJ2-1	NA	TGTGCCAGCAGTCGGGACGTTTACAATGAGCAGTTCTTC	CASSRDVYNEQFF
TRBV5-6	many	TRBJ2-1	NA	TGTGCCAGCAGCTTGGGCAGGAATTCCTACAATGAGCAGTTCTTC	CASSLGRNSYNEQFF
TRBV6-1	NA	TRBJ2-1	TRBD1	TGTGCCAGCAGCCAAACGGGACAGGCCTACAATGAGCAGTTCTTC	CASSQTGQAYNEQFF
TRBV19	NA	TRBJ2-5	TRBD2	TGTGCCAGTAGTATAAGTGGGACTAGCGGGATGGTGACCCAGTACTTC	CASSISGTSGMVTQYF
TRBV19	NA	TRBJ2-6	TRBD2	TGTGCCAGTAGTGTCGCTAGCGGAGGAGCGGCTGGGGCCAACGTCCTGACTTTC	CASSVASGGAAGANVLTF
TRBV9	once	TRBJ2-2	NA	TGTGCCAGCAGCGTAGCGTCTAGCCCCGGGGAGCTGTTTTTT	CASSVASSPGELFF
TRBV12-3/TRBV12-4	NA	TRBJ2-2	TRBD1	TGTGCCAGCAGTCCCCGGGACAGGGTAGCCGGGGAGCTGTTTTTT	CASSPRDRVAGELFF
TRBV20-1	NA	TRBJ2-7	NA	TGCAGTGCCCAGACGGGGCTCGACGAGCAGTACTTC	CSAQTGLDEQYF
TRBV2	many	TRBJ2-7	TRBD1	TGTGCCACCTTAACAGGGGGCGCCTCTCGCGAGCAGTACTTC	CATLTGGASREQYF
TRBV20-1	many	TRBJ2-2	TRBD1	TGCAGTGCCCAGGGACAGGGGAACACCGGGGAGCTGTTTTTT	CSAQGQGNTGELFF
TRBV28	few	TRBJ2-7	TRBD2	TGTGCCAGCAGAAGACTAGCGGGAGTGCGTGAGCAGTACTTC	CASRRLAGVREQYF
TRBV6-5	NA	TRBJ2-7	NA	TGTGCCAGCAGTTACCAGCCCGGGACTCATAACGAGCAGTACTTC	CASSYQPGTHNEQYF
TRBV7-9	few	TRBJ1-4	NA	TGTGCCAGCAGCAACCCTCGGGGGACTAATGAAAAACTGTTTTTT	CASSNPRGTNEKLFF
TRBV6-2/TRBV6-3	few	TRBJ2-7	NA	TGTGCCAGCAGTTCCGGGCCCGCGGCGGAGCAGTACTTC	CASSSGPAAEQYF
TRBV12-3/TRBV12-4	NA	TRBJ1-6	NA	TGTGCCAGCAGTCATCGACAGACTAATTCACCCCTCCACTTT	CASSHRQTNSPLHF
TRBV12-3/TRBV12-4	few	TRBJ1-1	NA	TGTGCCAGCAACAGTGAGGTCCCTATTGAAGCTTTCTTT	CASNSEVPIEAFF
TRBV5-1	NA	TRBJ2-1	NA	TGCGCCAGCAGCTCCCTTAGCGGCAATGAGCAGTTCTTC	CASSSLSGNEQFF
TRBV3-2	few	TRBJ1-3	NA	TGTGCCAGCAGCGACGACAGGGTGGCTGGAAACACCATATATTTT	CASSDDRVAGNTIYF